Ten or more counts support the clone carrying this T cell receptor beta chain. No antigen is known for it. The data stem from a study of neurological immune-mediated disorders. The CDR3 loop spans 12 amino acids. Germline values: CDR1 SGHRS, CDR2 YFSETQ. V was cut by 4 bases and J by 8 bases, with 12 bases left in between. Study-level findings and limits: Sharing of CDR3 amino acid sequences among expanded clones across subjects was absent, suggesting private repertoires in all groups. On phylogenetic grouping, the repertoires of 18 of 34 multiple sclerosis patients fell within one related-CDR3 cluster, constituting a possible signature.

The unsorted libraries were prepared from 2 million PBMCs (stored at -80 C). TCRdb used MiXCR to reprocess the 5' RACE reads, holding one entry per CDR3 protein. In the table there are fewer than 85,000 distinct CDR3 sequences, 4% to 6% of which are singletons. The sequence was obtained from a woman between 25 and 40 years old with multiple sclerosis. The sample comprised PBMCs. The chain carries TRBV5-1 and TRBJ1-1; D remains unclear. The CDR3 is CASSRRREEAFF. The CDR3 bases are TGCGCCAGCAGCCGCAGGAGGGAAGAAGCTTTCTTT.